In its sample, the clone carrying this T cell receptor beta chain was seen once. Its specificity is not known. Generated by immunoSEQ multiplex PCR, the TCRdb table keeps only in-frame clones and is missing some. Of about 23,000 clones in the sample, around nine tenths were seen once. The source of the sample is a study of PD-1 blockade in classical Hodgkin lymphoma. Findings and limits, study-wide: Reports described newly diagnosed patients as having lower baseline TCR diversity than healthy donors. The baseline diversity of complete responders showed similarity to that of newly diagnosed patients.

The time point: cycle 4 day 1 (C4D1), after more than five weeks of nivolumab. There was relapse after autologous stem cell transplantation in every patient, and there was variation in brentuximab vedotin exposure. Reported best responses ranged across complete response, partial response or progressive disease. The CDR3 runs to 13 residues. The ends were cut back, 6 bases at V and 1 base at J, with 9 bases in the middle. The germline CDR1 and CDR2 sequences are LNHDA and SQIVND (reference sequence). Material: peripheral blood mononuclear cells (PBMCs), obtained before the fourth cycle of nivolumab. The rearrangement links TRBV19 to TRBJ2-5; D is perhaps TRBD1 (5 bases). The receptor comes from a human donor with classical Hodgkin lymphoma. DNA of the CDR3: TGTGCCAGTAGCTCAGGGTCCCAAGAGACCCAGTACTTC. Translated: CASSSGSQETQYF.